Following are 32 T cell receptor beta chains from one sample sequenced in a study of blood T cell repertoires in COVID-19. TCRdb's table, derived via immunoSEQ multiplex PCR, lists solely in-frame clones and lacks some. The data hold approximately 390,000 clones, with roughly 90% observed a single time. Sequenced: PBMCs or T cells enriched from blood (not recorded which). All receptors derive from a middle-aged woman with acute COVID-19.

The J gene is TRBJ2-5, the V gene TRBV7-9, with TRBD1 identical over 7 bases. With V trimmed by 1 base and J by 5 bases, 7 bases remained unmatched. Germline lookup yields CDR1 SEHNR and CDR2 FQNEAQ (reference sequence). The CDR3 sequence is 15 residues long. CDR3 nucleotide sequence: TGTGCCAGCAGCTTAGTTGACAGGGCGGTGGAGACCCAGTACTTC. Translation gives CASSLVDRAVETQYF.

The chain employs TRBV6-1 and TRBJ1-6, with TRBD1 as a possible D gene (6 bases). Per the germline V gene, CDR1 is MNHNS and CDR2 is SASEGT. The V end was cut by 1 base, the J end by 8 bases, with 27 bases between. This CDR3 is 20 amino acids long. CDR3 amino acids: CASSEDDATPGPGVHSPLHF. Written as DNA, the CDR3 is TGTGCCAGCAGTGAAGATGACGCCACGCCGGGGCCAGGGGTTCATTCACCCCTCCACTTT.

The rearrangement uses TRBV29-1 and TRBJ1-2; 8 bases map to TRBD1. Trimming removed 0 bases from V and 4 bases from J; junction bases left unmatched: 4. CDR3 length equals 14 residues. The germline gives CDR1 SQVTM, CDR2 ANQGSEA. CDR3 region: CSVEDQGAGYGYTF. The CDR3 DNA reads as TGCAGCGTTGAAGATCAGGGGGCGGGCTATGGCTACACCTTC. The full variable domain, its missing parts supplied by reference TRBV29-1 and TRBJ1-2, is SAVISQKPSRDICQRGTSLTIQCQVDSQVTMMFWYRQQPGQSLTLIATANQGSEATYESGFVIDKFPISRPNLTFSTLTVSNMSPEDSSIYLCSVEDQGAGYGYTFGSGTRLTVV.

V and J are TRBV9 and TRBJ1-1; D is unclear. Germline V gene data show CDR1 as SGDLS and CDR2 as YYNGEE. V was clipped by 2 bases and J by 6 bases, with 11 bases between them. CDR3 length: 13 residues. CDR3 nucleotide sequence: TGTGCCAGCAGCGTTCACTCGGGAGCTGAAGCTTTCTTT. Residues: CASSVHSGAEAFF.

The chain has TRBV30 and TRBJ1-5, with a tentative D call TRBD1 (5 bases). Per germline, CDR1 GTSNPN and CDR2 SVGIG (reference sequence). Trimming removed 5 bases from V and 5 bases from J, with 13 bases in between. The CDR3 length is 13 residues. CDR3 residues: CAWGANRDQPQHF. The CDR3 nucleotides are TGTGCCTGGGGGGCGAATCGGGATCAGCCCCAGCATTTT.

The chain is built from TRBV30 and TRBJ1-2; a weak D match, TRBD1 (5 bases). The CDR3 is 12 residues long. Germline assignment: CDR1 GTSNPN and CDR2 SVGIG (reference sequence). V lost 8 bases to trimming and J lost 2 bases, with 12 bases between them. CDR3 in amino acids: CARRGINYGYTF. DNA for the CDR3: TGTGCCAGAAGGGGAATAAACTATGGCTACACCTTC.

The chain joins TRBV5-6 to TRBJ2-7; D might be TRBD2 (5 bases). The CDR3 has 14 residues. V lost 1 base and J 6 bases, leaving 14 bases between the germline ends. Germline V gives CDR1 SGHDT, CDR2 YYEEEE. The CDR3 DNA sequence: TGTGCCAGCAGCTTGATGAGGGTCAAGGGCGAGCAGTACTTC. Protein product: CASSLMRVKGEQYF.

CDR3 bases: TGCGCCAGCAGCAAGGGGGGGGCAGGGGGCGGCTCCATGATGAACACCGGGGAGCTGTTTTTT. Translation gives CASSKGGAGGGSMMNTGELFF. V and J are TRBV4-1 and TRBJ2-2; D possibly corresponds to TRBD1 (8 bases). CDR1 MGHRA and CDR2 YSYEKL come from the germline V gene. The ends were cut back, 5 bases at V and 1 base at J, with 29 bases in the middle. CDR3 length: 21 amino acids.

This chain links TRBV19 with TRBJ1-2; D is perhaps TRBD1 (6 bases). This CDR3 has 14 residues. The V end lost 5 bases, the J end lost 1 base, and 11 bases lay between the germline ends. Germline V gives CDR1 LNHDA, CDR2 SQIVND (reference sequence). The CDR3 DNA reads as TGTGCCAGTAGTCAAAAACAGGGTAACTATGGCTACACCTTC. Protein: CASSQKQGNYGYTF.

The rearrangement joins TRBV27 to TRBJ2-2, with a possible D match to TRBD2 (6 bases). The germline V and J ends were trimmed by 10 bases and 6 bases, with 24 bases remaining between them. Germline CDR1 and CDR2: MNHEY and SMNVEV (reference sequence). This CDR3 region has 16 residues. CDR3 loop: CATYTRRRVVSGELFF. As DNA, the CDR3 is TGTGCCACCTATACTCGAAGGAGGGTTGTTTCCGGGGAGCTGTTTTTT.

The V gene is TRBV10-3, the J gene TRBJ2-5; TRBD2 agrees at 12 bases. Germline CDR1 ENHRY, CDR2 SYGVKD. The CDR3 has 16 residues. V was pared by 0 bases and J by 2 bases, with 1 base of the junction left unmatched. The CDR3 nucleotides read TGTGCCATCAGTGAGTCGGGGACTAGCGGGCAAGAGACCCAGTACTTC. Encoded protein: CAISESGTSGQETQYF.

The J gene is TRBJ1-6, the V gene TRBV15, with D perhaps matching TRBD1 (5 bases). V lost 0 bases, J lost 7 bases, and 13 bases lay in between. Per germline, CDR1 LNHNV and CDR2 YYDKDF (reference sequence). CDR3 size: 16 residues. The DNA of the CDR3 is TGTGCCACCAGCAGAGAGGGTCAGGGAAGGAATTCACCCCTCCACTTT. Protein: CATSREGQGRNSPLHF.

The chain joins TRBV2 to TRBJ2-7; 9 bases map to TRBD2. This CDR3 has 16 residues. V lost 2 bases to trimming and J lost 7 bases; unmatched junction nucleotides: 12. Germline V CDR1 and CDR2: SNHLY, FYNNEI. The CDR3 loop reads CASSESRGGSAREQYF. The CDR3 region has the DNA TGTGCCAGCAGTGAATCGCGGGGGGGGTCGGCGCGGGAGCAGTACTTC.

Concerning this clone: At the DNA level, this CDR3 is encoded by other sequences in the same sample as well. CDR3 DNA sequence: TGTGCCAGCAGTGAAGGTGGCGGGTATGGCTACACCTTC. Amino acids: CASSEGGGYGYTF. The chain links TRBV2 to TRBJ1-2; D not certain. Per the germline V gene, CDR1 is SNHLY and CDR2 is FYNNEI. V lost 1 base and J 5 bases, leaving 8 bases between the germline ends. CDR3 length: 13 residues.

This clone was counted ten times or more. The rearrangement uses TRBV4-1 and TRBJ2-2; TRBD1 might be the D (6 bases). The CDR3 totals 16 residues. The germline V gene has CDR1 MGHRA and CDR2 YSYEKL. With 4 bases removed from V and 4 bases from J, the gap between germline ends came to 16 bases. The CDR3 sequence: CASSLLQGTPTGELFF. In nucleotides, the CDR3 is TGCGCCAGCAGCCTTTTACAGGGTACACCCACCGGGGAGCTGTTTTTT.

In this sample, this clone turned up a few times. This sequence joins TRBV7-9 and TRBJ1-3, with TRBD1 as a possible D gene (6 bases). V was cut by 4 bases and J by 0 bases, with 10 bases left in between. The germline CDR1 and CDR2 sequences are SEHNR and FQNEAQ (reference sequence). The CDR3 contains 15 residues. The CDR3: CASSYGQHSGNTIYF. The CDR3 nucleotides read TGTGCCAGCAGCTACGGACAGCACTCTGGAAACACCATATATTTT.

The V gene is TRBV4-1, the J gene TRBJ1-4, with TRBD1 matching 9 bases. The J segment lost 10 bases and the V segment lost 5 bases, leaving 14 bases of the junction unmatched. The length of the CDR3 is 16 residues. Germline CDR1 MGHRA, CDR2 YSYEKL. The CDR3 nucleotides read TGCGCCAGCAGCACCTCGAACACAGGGGGCGCGGGAAAACTGTTTTTT. Its protein is CASSTSNTGGAGKLFF.

J is TRBJ2-1 and V is TRBV5-1; TRBD1 aligns across 9 bases. The CDR3 totals 15 residues. Germline CDR1 is SGHRS and CDR2 is YFSETQ. V gave up 3 bases and J gave up 5 bases; unmatched junction bases: 6. The CDR3 DNA is TGCGCCAGCAGCTACACCGGGACAGGGAACAATGAGCAGTTCTTC. Protein sequence: CASSYTGTGNNEQFF. The whole variable domain, remainder taken from reference TRBV5-1 and TRBJ2-1, is KAGVTQTPRYLIKTRGQQVTLSCSPISGHRSVSWYQQTPGQGLQFLFEYFSETQRNKGNFPGRFSGRQFSNSRSEMNVSTLELGDSALYLCASSYTGTGNNEQFFGPGTRLTVL.

Worth noting for this clone: One end of the junction fails to match germline, which may point to a read error. In DNA, the CDR3 is TGCAGCGTTGAGGGACAGGGGGCAGAGACGCAGTATTTT. Its translation: CSVEGQGAETQYF. The J gene is TRBJ2-3, the V gene TRBV29-1, with 12 positions matching TRBD1. This CDR3 is 13 amino acids long. Germline CDR1 and CDR2: SQVTM and ANQGSEA.

The CDR3 is CASSETSNSPLHF. The CDR3 DNA reads TGTGCCAGCAGTGAGACAAGTAATTCACCCCTCCACTTT. This chain uses TRBV12-3 or TRBV12-4 with TRBJ1-6; D remains unclear. This CDR3 has 13 residues. V lost 5 bases and J 6 bases, leaving 8 bases between the germline ends.

The chain recombines TRBV4-1 with TRBJ1-3; weak D call: TRBD1 (5 bases). The CDR3 spans 16 residues. Germline CDR1 is MGHRA and CDR2 is YSYEKL. V dropped 2 bases and J dropped 0 bases, with 11 bases sitting between them. CDR3 region: CASSQLVTASGNTIYF. The CDR3 DNA is TGCGCCAGCAGCCAACTGGTGACAGCCTCTGGAAACACCATATATTTT.

This chain connects TRBV10-2 to TRBJ2-5; D is unclear. V dropped 3 bases and J dropped 3 bases, with 17 bases sitting between them. The CDR3 extends over 16 amino acids. Germline CDR1 reads WSHSY; CDR2 reads SAAADI. CDR3 residues: CASSDLATLGEETQYF. In nucleotides, the CDR3 is TGCGCCAGCAGTGACCTCGCTACATTGGGCGAAGAGACCCAGTACTTC.

V gene TRBV5-4 combines with J gene TRBJ1-2, with 7 nucleotides matching TRBD1. This CDR3 spans 15 amino acids. Germline CDR1 reads SGHNT; CDR2 reads YYREEE (reference sequence). With 5 bases clipped from V and 4 bases from J, the junction kept 11 bases outside the gene matches. The CDR3: CASSFYDGQAYGYTF. DNA of the CDR3: TGTGCCAGCAGTTTCTACGACGGACAGGCCTATGGCTACACCTTC.

Comments on this clone: The sample carries other DNA sequences with the same CDR3. This chain joins TRBV3-1 (or the pseudogene TRBV3-2) and TRBJ1-3; no clear D gene. V was pared by 1 base and J by 0 bases, with 4 bases between. The CDR3 spans 14 residues. Germline V gene data show CDR1 as LGHDT and CDR2 as YNNKEL (reference sequence). CDR3 DNA sequence: TGTGCCAGCAGCCAAGGGCACTCTGGAAACACCATATATTTT. Protein sequence: CASSQGHSGNTIYF.

The chain carries TRBV30 and TRBJ1-3, with no clear D. With 0 bases removed from V and 0 bases from J, the gap between germline ends came to 9 bases. The CDR3 extends over 15 amino acids. Germline V gene sequence: CDR1 GTSNPN, CDR2 SVGIG (reference sequence). The CDR3 reads CAWSVRGSSGNTIYF. Written as DNA, the CDR3 is TGTGCCTGGAGTGTACGTGGGAGCTCTGGAAACACCATATATTTT. Using reference TRBV30 and TRBJ1-3 for the parts outside the CDR3, the full variable domain is SQTIHQWPATLVQPVGSPLSLECTVEGTSNPNLYWYRQAAGRGLQLLFYSVGIGQISSEVPQNLSASRPQDRQFILSSKKLLLSDSGFYLCAWSVRGSSGNTIYFGEGSWLTVV.

The chain employs TRBV7-2 and TRBJ2-1; 8 bases match TRBD2. V was clipped by 2 bases and J by 6 bases; unmatched bases: 9. This CDR3 spans 16 amino acids. The V gene's germline CDR1 is SGHTA and CDR2 FQGNSA. CDR3 DNA: TGTGCCAGCAGCTTATTCCGTACGGGGGGGCCCAATGAGCAGTTCTTC. Translating it yields CASSLFRTGGPNEQFF.

This clone showed up just once. The rearrangement joins TRBV30 to TRBJ1-1; 7 bases align to TRBD1. Germline trimming cut 0 bases from V and 5 bases from J; bases unmatched to any gene: 6. Germline V gene data show CDR1 as GTSNPN and CDR2 as SVGIG (reference sequence). The CDR3 covers 14 residues. The CDR3 loop is CAWSVQGKETEAFF. The CDR3 DNA follows: TGTGCCTGGAGTGTACAGGGGAAAGAGACTGAAGCTTTCTTT. Based on the CDR3 plus reference TRBV30 and TRBJ1-1, the full variable domain is SQTIHQWPATLVQPVGSPLSLECTVEGTSNPNLYWYRQAAGRGLQLLFYSVGIGQISSEVPQNLSASRPQDRQFILSSKKLLLSDSGFYLCAWSVQGKETEAFFGQGTRLTVV.

This rearrangement joins TRBV18 to TRBJ1-2, with D perhaps matching TRBD1 (6 bases). V gave up 3 bases and J gave up 6 bases, with 20 bases separating them. Germline V gives CDR1 KGHSH, CDR2 LQKENI. This CDR3 comprises 16 residues. The CDR3 loop is CASSPRQGQGFNGYTF. The CDR3 DNA sequence: TGTGCCAGCTCACCCCGGCAGGGGCAGGGATTCAATGGCTACACCTTC. Full variable domain (missing parts from reference TRBV18 and TRBJ1-2): NAGVMQNPRHLVRRRGQEARLRCSPMKGHSHVYWYRQLPEEGLKFMVYLQKENIIDESGMPKERFSAEFPKEGPSILRIQQVVRGDSAAYFCASSPRQGQGFNGYTFGSGTRLTVV.

This chain connects TRBV19 to TRBJ2-2; 7 bases map to TRBD1. There are 13 residues in the CDR3. After removal of 4 bases from V and 5 bases from J, the junction contained 1 base not matched to a gene. From germline, CDR1 is LNHDA and CDR2 SQIVND (reference sequence). CDR3 protein: CASSKTGTGELFF. The CDR3 nucleotides read TGTGCCAGTAGTAAGACAGGGACCGGGGAGCTGTTTTTT.

V is TRBV3-1 (or the pseudogene TRBV3-2) and J is TRBJ2-3; the match to TRBD2 covers 11 bases. Germline CDR1 and CDR2: LGHDT and YNNKEL (reference sequence). The length of the CDR3 is 15 residues. V shed 5 bases, J shed 3 bases, and the junction held 4 bases outside the gene matches. The CDR3 spells CASSFSGGATDTQYF. DNA of the CDR3: TGTGCCAGCAGCTTTAGCGGGGGGGCAACAGATACGCAGTATTTT.

V usage is TRBV6-5 and J usage is TRBJ1-5; possibly TRBD1 for D (6 bases). The germline gives CDR1 MNHEY, CDR2 SVGAGI. The V and J ends lost 0 bases and 9 bases respectively, with 15 bases between them. The CDR3 consists of 15 residues. The CDR3 DNA follows: TGTGCCAGCAGTTACTCGAAGCAGGGGTCGGGGCCCCAGCATTTT. Translating it yields CASSYSKQGSGPQHF.

This chain joins TRBV7-2 and TRBJ1-1; 8 bases map to TRBD1. Germline-derived CDR1 and CDR2 are SGHTA and FQGNSA. CDR3 size: 16 residues. Trimming at V came to 7 bases and at J to 1 base, leaving 11 bases not matched to a gene. In DNA form, the CDR3 reads TGTGCCAGCACCAAAAGGTCGGACAGGGCGAACACTGAAGCTTTCTTT. Translated, it gives CASTKRSDRANTEAFF.